Included here is one TCR beta chain sequence, with context. This specimen comes from a study of blood T cell repertoires in COVID-19. About the research overall: The United States, Italy and Spain provided the acute and convalescent COVID-19 samples.

CDR1 is MNHEY and CDR2 is SMNVEV in the germline V gene (reference sequence). V was pared by 3 bases and J by 3 bases, with 9 bases between. The length of the CDR3 is 13 residues. Clones were read by immunoSEQ multiplex PCR, and TCRdb kept only the in-frame ones, dropping some. The table lists approximately 260,000 clones, 70% to 90% of them singletons, with approximately 2% in the top ten. Sequenced material: peripheral blood. This sequence joins TRBV27 and TRBJ2-7, with TRBD2 as a possible D gene (6 bases). This TCR derives from a woman in her 40s who had recovered from COVID-19. In nucleotides, the CDR3 is TGTGCCAGCAGTTTCCCCGGGGGCTACGAGCAGTACTTC. It specifies CASSFPGGYEQYF.